The 30 T cell receptor beta chains below were found in one sample sequenced in a study of CD8 T cells in ankylosing spondylitis. Findings of the study overall: Seemingly distinctive of ankylosing spondylitis blood was a TCR beta motif formed by eight highly homologous variants.

Antigens for these TCRs are unknown. TCRdb reprocessed the 5' RACE reads via MiXCR and lists one record per CDR3 protein. The sample yields about 450,000 distinct CDR3 sequences, about 24% seen once. The sample taken for sequencing was blood, either unsorted or a sorted T cell fraction (not recorded which). The origin of the receptors is a male donor with ankylosing spondylitis.

The chain joins TRBV20-1 to TRBJ2-5; 7 nucleotides line up with TRBD1. Germline lookup yields CDR1 DFQATT and CDR2 SNEGSKA (reference sequence). The CDR3 length is 11 residues. The V and J ends lost 4 bases and 7 bases, in that order; junction bases with no gene match: 3. CDR3 coding DNA: TGCAGTGCTATTACAGGGGCGACCCAGTACTTC. Its translation: CSAITGATQYF.

This chain connects TRBV15 to TRBJ2-1; no clear D. The CDR3 covers 13 residues. Germline CDR1 and CDR2: LNHNV and YYDKDF (reference sequence). V lost 1 base and J lost 6, with 7 bases in between. The CDR3 DNA is TGTGCCACCAGCAGAGCCAGGCCCAATGAGCAGTTCTTC. It translates to CATSRARPNEQFF.

The gene calls are TRBV7-2 and TRBJ1-6; tentative D call: TRBD1 (5 bases). V gave up 5 bases and J gave up 7 bases, with 9 bases separating them. This CDR3 contains 13 residues. The germline gives CDR1 SGHTA, CDR2 FQGNSA. CDR3 DNA: TGTGCCAGCAGCCCCGGGGCAAATTCACCCCTCCACTTT. Translated, it gives CASSPGANSPLHF. Looking up the rest from reference TRBV7-2 and TRBJ1-6 gives the full variable domain: GAGVSQSPSNKVTEKGKDVELRCDPISGHTALYWYRQSLGQGLEFLIYFQGNSAPDKSGLPSDRFSAERTGGSVSTLTIQRTQQEDSAVYLCASSPGANSPLHFGNGTRLTVT.

The chain employs TRBV19 and TRBJ1-6; 7 bases are a match to TRBD1. This CDR3 comprises 15 residues. V gave up 9 bases and J gave up 8 bases; unmatched junction bases: 13. CDR1 is LNHDA, CDR2 SQIVND, per germline (reference sequence). DNA for the CDR3: TGTGCCAGCAAATTCAGGGGGATTGATGATTCACCCCTCCACTTT. Translated: CASKFRGIDDSPLHF. Full variable domain (rest looked up from reference TRBV19 and TRBJ1-6): DGGITQSPKYLFRKEGQNVTLSCEQNLNHDAMYWYRQDPGQGLRLIYYSQIVNDFQKGDIAEGYSVSREKKESFPLTVTSAQKNPTAFYLCASKFRGIDDSPLHFGNGTRLTVT.

V usage is TRBV7-9 and J usage is TRBJ2-1; no definite D call. The germline CDR1 and CDR2 sequences are SEHNR and FQNEAQ (reference sequence). The ends were cut back, 1 base at V and 8 bases at J, with 12 bases in the middle. The CDR3 is made up of 14 amino acids. CDR3 residues: CASSLGYSGDEQFF. For the CDR3, the DNA is TGTGCCAGCAGCTTAGGGTATTCGGGTGATGAGCAGTTCTTC.

This clonotype was seen a handful of times. V usage is TRBV7-7 and J usage is TRBJ2-1, with 13 bases aligning to TRBD2. The germline V gene encodes CDR1 SSHAT and CDR2 FNYEAQ (reference sequence). The CDR3 spans 16 residues. The J segment lost 8 bases and the V segment lost 5 bases, leaving 9 bases of the junction unmatched. The DNA for the CDR3 is TGTGCCAGCAGCCACTCACTAGCGGGAGGGCTCGATGAGCAGTTCTTC. It translates to CASSHSLAGGLDEQFF.

Comments on this clonotype: Being one base from a much bigger clone, this may be a read error. V usage is TRBV12-3 or TRBV12-4 and J usage is TRBJ1-6; D is perhaps TRBD1 (6 bases). The CDR3 runs 18 residues. The CDR3 region has the DNA TGTACCAGCAGTTTAGCCATAATAGGTGGCCAGGGGAGTTCACCCCTCCACTTT. Translated: CTSSLAIIGGQGSSPLHF.

CDR3 coding DNA: TGTGCCAGCAGCAAACGCGCCTCCCTGCGGCAAGAGACCCAGTACTTC. Amino acids: CASSKRASLRQETQYF. The chain joins TRBV21-1 to TRBJ2-5. TRBV21-1 is a documented pseudogene. The CDR3 spans 16 residues.

This clonotype appeared a few times. The J gene is TRBJ2-1, the V gene TRBV20-1, with D possibly being TRBD2 (5 bases). The CDR3 runs to 13 residues. The germline gives CDR1 DFQATT, CDR2 SNEGSKA (reference sequence). Trimming left V 2 bases short and J 6 bases short, with 11 bases between. The CDR3 is CSARLAGSNEQFF. For the CDR3, the DNA is TGCAGTGCTAGACTAGCAGGAAGCAATGAGCAGTTCTTC.

This clonotype was counted only a few times. This chain connects TRBV7-2 to TRBJ1-3; D may be TRBD1 (5 bases). Trimming cost V 5 bases and J 0 bases, with 11 bases left between them. The CDR3 length is 15 residues. Germline V CDR1 and CDR2: SGHTA, FQGNSA. The CDR3 region is CASSRGTVSGNTIYF. The CDR3 coding sequence is TGTGCCAGCAGCCGAGGGACCGTCTCTGGAAACACCATATATTTT.

This clonotype occurred a few times. The chain combines TRBV7-8 with TRBJ2-3; 8 nucleotides match TRBD2. The germline V gene has CDR1 SGHVS and CDR2 FQNEAQ. J lost 2 bases, V lost 5 bases, and 12 bases had no gene match. The CDR3 sequence is 17 residues long. The CDR3 spells CASSRLASGSTTDTQYF. In DNA, the CDR3 is TGTGCCAGCAGCCGCCTGGCTAGCGGGTCAACCACAGATACGCAGTATTTT. The whole variable domain, filled in from reference TRBV7-8 and TRBJ2-3, reads GAGVSQSPRYKVAKRGQDVALRCDPISGHVSLFWYQQALGQGPEFLTYFQNEAQLDKSGLPSDRFFAERPEGSVSTLKIQRTQQEDSAVYLCASSRLASGSTTDTQYFGPGTRLTVL.

The rearrangement links TRBV7-9 to TRBJ1-6, with a tentative D call TRBD1 (6 bases). CDR1 and CDR2 (germline): SEHNR, FQNEAQ (reference sequence). CDR3 size: 14 residues. Trimming pared 6 bases from V and 8 bases from J, leaving 14 bases between. The CDR3 sequence is CASRTTGNHSPLHF. CDR3 nucleotides: TGTGCCAGCAGAACAACAGGGAACCATTCACCCCTCCACTTT.

The sample holds many counts of this clonotype. A junction end diverges from the germline sequence, so it may reflect a read error. The CDR3 DNA sequence: TGCGCCAGCAGCTTGGCCAAAGAGACCCAGTACTTC. It yields the protein CASSLAKETQYF. This rearrangement joins TRBV7-6 to TRBJ2-5; D gene uncertain. CDR3 length equals 12 residues. The germline gives CDR1 SGHVS, CDR2 FNYEAQ.

The chain combines TRBV11-2 with TRBJ1-2, with TRBD1 matching 7 bases. CDR3 length: 14 amino acids. With 6 bases clipped from V and 4 bases from J, the junction kept 8 bases outside the gene matches. Germline CDR1 reads SGHAT; CDR2 reads FQNNGV. The CDR3: CASRAGGQLYGYTF. The CDR3 DNA is TGTGCCAGCAGAGCGGGGGGACAGCTCTATGGCTACACCTTC.

This clonotype was seen a handful of times. V gene TRBV10-2 combines with J gene TRBJ1-4; 8 bases fit TRBD1. The ends lost 6 bases at V and 8 bases at J; junction bases unmatched: 8. This CDR3 is built from 14 residues. CDR1 WSHSY and CDR2 SAAADI come from the germline V gene. The CDR3 loop reads CASREQGGYEKLFF. DNA of the CDR3: TGCGCCAGCAGGGAACAGGGGGGATACGAAAAACTGTTTTTT.

The chain carries TRBV5-1 and TRBJ2-5; TRBD1 matches 9 bases. The ends lost 5 bases at V and 3 bases at J; junction bases unmatched: 5. The CDR3 is 14 residues long. Germline CDR1 SGHRS, CDR2 YFSETQ. The CDR3 loop reads CASSWGDREETQYF. Here the CDR3 DNA reads TGCGCCAGCAGTTGGGGGGACAGGGAAGAGACCCAGTACTTC.

The gene calls are TRBV10-3 and TRBJ2-2; tentatively, D is TRBD1 or TRBD2 (5 bases each). Germline V gene lookup returns CDR1 ENHRY and CDR2 SYGVKD. CDR3 length: 16 amino acids. V was trimmed by 2 bases and J by 4 bases, leaving 14 bases between them. The CDR3 DNA reads TGTGCCATCAGTGAGGGTCTGGGGGTGATCACCGGGGAGCTGTTTTTT. Translated, it gives CAISEGLGVITGELFF.

The genes are TRBV4-1 and TRBJ2-1; D tentatively fits TRBD1 or TRBD2 (5 bases each). CDR3 length: 17 amino acids. Germline V CDR1 and CDR2: MGHRA, YSYEKL. The V end lost 1 base, the J end lost 4 bases, and 17 bases lay between the germline ends. CDR3 protein: CASSQGFGTASYNEQFF. In DNA form, the CDR3 reads TGCGCCAGCAGCCAAGGGTTCGGGACCGCGTCTTACAATGAGCAGTTCTTC.

The chain joins TRBV20-1 to TRBJ1-1, with D possibly matching TRBD1 (5 bases). Per the germline V gene, CDR1 is DFQATT and CDR2 is SNEGSKA (reference sequence). The CDR3 runs 12 residues. V was clipped by 7 bases and J by 11 bases, with 20 bases between them. The CDR3 DNA follows: TGCAGTGTTATCCGGGACTCATCGAGGGCTTTCTTT. As protein: CSVIRDSSRAFF.

As to this clonotype: This may be a read error, as it is one base from a much larger clone. The chain combines TRBV5-1 with TRBJ1-1, with a possible D match to TRBD1 (6 bases). The CDR3 is 13 residues long. Trimming removed 4 bases from V and 1 base from J, with 8 bases in between. The V gene's germline CDR1 is SGHRS and CDR2 YFSETQ. The DNA of the CDR3 is TGCGCCAGCAGCATGGGACAGAACACTGAAGCTTTCTTT. Encoded protein: CASSMGQNTEAFF.

This clonotype appeared a few times. This chain joins TRBV11-1 and TRBJ2-7, with unresolved D. In germline, CDR1 is SGHAT, CDR2 FQDESV (reference sequence). Trimming shortened V by 1 base and J by 4 bases, and 8 bases separated the two germline ends. CDR3 size: 13 residues. CDR3 residues: CASSLEAGYEQYV. The CDR3 region has the DNA TGTGCCAGCAGCTTAGAGGCCGGGTACGAGCAGTACGTC.

The rearrangement links TRBV2 to TRBJ2-5, with a possible D match to TRBD2 (6 bases). The CDR3 sequence is 13 residues long. Germline lookup yields CDR1 SNHLY and CDR2 FYNNEI. Trimming cost V 8 bases and J 3 bases, with 13 bases left between them. CDR3 in amino acids: CASGRDGEETQYF. In DNA form, the CDR3 reads TGTGCCAGCGGGCGGGATGGGGAAGAGACCCAGTACTTC.

The chain has TRBV5-5 and TRBJ1-2, with 8 positions matching TRBD1. The CDR3 runs 14 residues. After removal of 4 bases from V and 3 bases from J, the junction contained 5 bases not matched to a gene. Looked up from germline, CDR1 is SGHKS and CDR2 is YYEKEE (reference sequence). The CDR3 spells CASSRGQGHYGYTF. CDR3 coding DNA: TGTGCCAGCAGCCGAGGACAGGGCCACTATGGCTACACCTTC. Supplemented by reference TRBV5-5 and TRBJ1-2, the full variable domain reads DAGVTQSPTHLIKTRGQQVTLRCSPISGHKSVSWYQQVLGQGPQFIFQYYEKEERGRGNFPDRFSARQFPNYSSELNVNALLLGDSALYLCASSRGQGHYGYTFGSGTRLTVV.

This chain connects TRBV12-3 or TRBV12-4 to TRBJ2-1; D might be TRBD2 (6 bases). V lost 5 bases and J lost 7, with 21 bases in between. The CDR3 contains 16 residues. This CDR3 reads CASSPPWTLGGNEQFF. As DNA, the CDR3 is TGTGCCAGCAGTCCCCCTTGGACTCTTGGGGGGAATGAGCAGTTCTTC.

The chain uses TRBV20-1 and TRBJ1-5, with D hard to call. In germline, CDR1 is DFQATT, CDR2 SNEGSKA (reference sequence). CDR3 size: 13 residues. Trimming removed 5 bases from V and 3 bases from J, with 11 bases in between. The CDR3 sequence is CSALSGVNQPQHF. In DNA, the CDR3 is TGCAGTGCTCTAAGCGGGGTCAATCAGCCCCAGCATTTT.

The chain carries TRBV27 and TRBJ2-1; 11 positions agree with TRBD2. This CDR3 is 16 amino acids long. V lost 5 bases to trimming and J lost 2 bases; unmatched junction nucleotides: 5. The germline CDR1 and CDR2 sequences are MNHEY and SMNVEV (reference sequence). The CDR3 spells CASSRPTSGTYNEQFF. The DNA of the CDR3 is TGTGCCAGCAGTCGCCCGACTAGCGGGACCTACAATGAGCAGTTCTTC.

J is TRBJ2-1 and V is TRBV7-9; TRBD1 might be the D (5 bases). CDR1 SEHNR and CDR2 FQNEAQ come from the germline V gene (reference sequence). The length of the CDR3 is 14 residues. Trimming cost V 4 bases and J 9 bases, with 16 bases left between them. As DNA, the CDR3 is TGTGCCAGCAGCTCCGTGGGGCCGTACGGTGAGCAGTTCTTC. Residues: CASSSVGPYGEQFF.

The rearrangement joins TRBV5-1 to TRBJ2-7; TRBD2 aligns across 13 bases. The ends lost 4 bases at V and 5 bases at J; junction bases unmatched: 12. There are 17 residues in the CDR3. Germline-derived CDR1 and CDR2 are SGHRS and YFSETQ. The CDR3 region has the DNA TGCGCCAGCAGCCTGTCCGGGACTAGCGGGACAACCAACGAGCAGTACGTC. It translates to CASSLSGTSGTTNEQYV.

The table lists this clonotype with many counts. J is TRBJ2-3 and V is TRBV12-3 or TRBV12-4; D may be TRBD1 or TRBD2 (5 bases each). V was trimmed by 5 bases and J by 0 bases, leaving 15 bases between them. This CDR3 contains 16 residues. The CDR3 reads CASSPGTGGSTDTQYF. The DNA for the CDR3 is TGTGCCAGCAGTCCCGGGACGGGTGGTAGCACAGATACGCAGTATTTT.

The chain couples TRBV7-8 to TRBJ1-5, with D unresolved. In germline, CDR1 is SGHVS, CDR2 FQNEAQ. The CDR3 loop spans 12 amino acids. With 5 bases removed from V and 4 bases from J, the gap between germline ends came to 6 bases. The CDR3 is CASSPENQPQHF. The CDR3 bases are TGTGCCAGCAGCCCGGAAAATCAGCCCCAGCATTTT.